Following are 2 T cell receptor beta chains from one sample sequenced in a study of response to subunit inactivated influenza vaccine (dated by TCRdb to 2017 to 2018). Library preparation was by RT-PCR. Sequencing used an Illumina HiSeq 2500. TCRdb took the public reads, trimmed them with fastp at Q25, ran MiXCR for clone calling and kept in-frame beta chains. A single entry per CDR3 protein holds the most common genes and DNA from its merged rows. In all, the sample holds 500,000 or so distinct CDR3 sequences, and about 17% of those were seen once. Of the sample, less than 4% is held by the ten largest clones. This material consisted of CD4+ T cells sorted from PBMCs, taken 23 to 25 months after vaccination. Source of these receptors: a man between 50 and 75 years old who received an inactivated influenza vaccine. Donor details come from another sample of the same person, matched by shared clones.

This clonotype was seen more than once but under ten times. The chain couples TRBV6-1 to TRBJ2-5; D might be TRBD1 (6 bases). The CDR3 spans 13 residues. CDR1 MNHNS and CDR2 SASEGT come from the germline V gene. Trimming cost V 1 base and J 9 bases, with 12 bases left between them. The CDR3 loop is CASSEGTVGAQYF. The CDR3 DNA sequence: TGTGCCAGCAGTGAAGGGACAGTCGGGGCCCAGTACTTC.

The V gene is TRBV20-1, the J gene TRBJ2-7; the D is unclear. The germline gives CDR1 DFQATT, CDR2 SNEGSKA (reference sequence). V was trimmed by 0 bases and J by 2 bases, leaving 8 bases between them. The CDR3 runs to 13 residues. The CDR3 nucleotides are TGCAGTGCTAGAGATCGCGTAGCCTACGAGCAGTACTTC. Its translation is CSARDRVAYEQYF.